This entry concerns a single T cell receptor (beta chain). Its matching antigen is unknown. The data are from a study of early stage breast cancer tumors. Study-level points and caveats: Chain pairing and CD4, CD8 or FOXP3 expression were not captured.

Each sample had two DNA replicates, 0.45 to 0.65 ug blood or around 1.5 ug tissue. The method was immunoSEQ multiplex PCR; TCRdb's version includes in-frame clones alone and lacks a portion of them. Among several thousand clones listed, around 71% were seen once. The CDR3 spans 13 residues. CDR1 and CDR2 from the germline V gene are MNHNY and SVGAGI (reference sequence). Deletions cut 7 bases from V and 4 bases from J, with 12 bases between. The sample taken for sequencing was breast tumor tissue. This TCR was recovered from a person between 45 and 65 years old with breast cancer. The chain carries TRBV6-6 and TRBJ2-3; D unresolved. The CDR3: CASITPGSDTQYF. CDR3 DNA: TGTGCCAGCATCACCCCCGGATCAGATACGCAGTATTTT.